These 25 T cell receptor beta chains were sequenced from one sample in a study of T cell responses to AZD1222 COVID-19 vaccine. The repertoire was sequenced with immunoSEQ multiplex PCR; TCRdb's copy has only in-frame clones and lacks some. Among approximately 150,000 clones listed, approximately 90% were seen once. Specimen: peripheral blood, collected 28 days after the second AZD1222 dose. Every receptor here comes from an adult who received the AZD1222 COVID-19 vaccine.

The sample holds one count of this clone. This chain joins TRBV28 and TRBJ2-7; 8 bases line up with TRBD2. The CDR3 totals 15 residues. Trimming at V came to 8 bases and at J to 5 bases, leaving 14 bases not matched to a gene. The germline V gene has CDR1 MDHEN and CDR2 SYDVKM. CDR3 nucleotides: TGTGCCAGCGGTAACGGGGGGGGTCTGGATGACGAGCAGTACTTC. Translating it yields CASGNGGGLDDEQYF.

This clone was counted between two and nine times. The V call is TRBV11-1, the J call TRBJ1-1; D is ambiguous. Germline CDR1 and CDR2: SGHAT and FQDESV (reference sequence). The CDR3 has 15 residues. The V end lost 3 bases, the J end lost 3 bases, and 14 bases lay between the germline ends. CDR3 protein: CASSLVLYGDTEAFF. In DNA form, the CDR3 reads TGTGCCAGCAGCTTGGTGTTATATGGGGACACTGAAGCTTTCTTT.

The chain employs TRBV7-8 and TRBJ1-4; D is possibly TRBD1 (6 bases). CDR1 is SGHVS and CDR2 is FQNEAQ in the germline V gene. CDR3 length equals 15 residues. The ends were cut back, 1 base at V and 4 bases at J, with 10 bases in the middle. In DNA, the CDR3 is TGTGCCAGCAGCTTAGGGGGGGCGGTTAATGAAAAACTGTTTTTT. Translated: CASSLGGAVNEKLFF.

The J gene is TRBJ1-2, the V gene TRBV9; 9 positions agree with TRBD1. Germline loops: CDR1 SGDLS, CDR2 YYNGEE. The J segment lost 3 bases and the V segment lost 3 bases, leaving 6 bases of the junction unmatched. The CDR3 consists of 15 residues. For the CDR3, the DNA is TGTGCCAGCAGCGCAACAGGGGGCCCAGACTATGGCTACACCTTC. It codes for CASSATGGPDYGYTF.

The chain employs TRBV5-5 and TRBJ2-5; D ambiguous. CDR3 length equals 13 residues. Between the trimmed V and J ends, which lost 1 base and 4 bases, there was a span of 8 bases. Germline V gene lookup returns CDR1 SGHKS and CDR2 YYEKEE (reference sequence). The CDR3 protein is CASSLLVTETQYF. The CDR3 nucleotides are TGTGCCAGCAGCTTGTTAGTGACAGAGACCCAGTACTTC.

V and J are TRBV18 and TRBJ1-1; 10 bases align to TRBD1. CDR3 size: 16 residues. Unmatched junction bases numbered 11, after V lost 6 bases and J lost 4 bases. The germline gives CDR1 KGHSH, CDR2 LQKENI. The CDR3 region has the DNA TGTGCCAGCTCTCCAGGCCCGGGACAGGGGACCACTGAAGCTTTCTTT. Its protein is CASSPGPGQGTTEAFF.

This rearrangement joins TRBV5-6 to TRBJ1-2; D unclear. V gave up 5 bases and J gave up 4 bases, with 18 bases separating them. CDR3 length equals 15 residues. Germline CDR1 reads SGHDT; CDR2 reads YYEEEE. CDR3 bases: TGTGCCAGCAGACCCCCCGGACGGTTTTCCTATGGCTACACCTTC. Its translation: CASRPPGRFSYGYTF.

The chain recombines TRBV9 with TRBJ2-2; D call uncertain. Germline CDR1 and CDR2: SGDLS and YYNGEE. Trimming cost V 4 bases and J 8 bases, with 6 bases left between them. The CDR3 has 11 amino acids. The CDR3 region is CASSTWGELFF. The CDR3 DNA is TGTGCCAGCAGCACTTGGGGGGAGCTGTTTTTT.

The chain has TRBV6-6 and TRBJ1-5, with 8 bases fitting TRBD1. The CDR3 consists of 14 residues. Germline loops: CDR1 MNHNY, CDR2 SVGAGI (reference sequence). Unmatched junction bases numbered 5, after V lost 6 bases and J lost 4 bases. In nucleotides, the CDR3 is TGTGCCAGCAGGACGGACAGGGAGAATCAGCCCCAGCATTTT. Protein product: CASRTDRENQPQHF.

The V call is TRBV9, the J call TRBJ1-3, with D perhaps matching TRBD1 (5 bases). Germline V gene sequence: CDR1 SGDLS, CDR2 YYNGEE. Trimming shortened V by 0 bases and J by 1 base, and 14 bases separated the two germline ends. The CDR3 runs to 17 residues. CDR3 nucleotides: TGTGCCAGCAGCGTAGGGGGCTCGCGGGTATCTGGAAACACCATATATTTT. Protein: CASSVGGSRVSGNTIYF. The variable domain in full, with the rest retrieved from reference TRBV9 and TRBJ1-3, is DSGVTQTPKHLITATGQRVTLRCSPRSGDLSVYWYQQSLDQGLQFLIQYYNGEERAKGNILERFSAQQFPDLHSELNLSSLELGDSALYFCASSVGGSRVSGNTIYFGEGSWLTVV.

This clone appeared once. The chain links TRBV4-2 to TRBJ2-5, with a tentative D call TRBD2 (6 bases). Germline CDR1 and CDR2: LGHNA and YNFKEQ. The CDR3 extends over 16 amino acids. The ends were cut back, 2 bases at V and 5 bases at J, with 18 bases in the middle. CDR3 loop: CASSQPELGGEETQYF. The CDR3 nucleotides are TGTGCCAGCAGCCAACCGGAGTTGGGGGGAGAGGAGACCCAGTACTTC.

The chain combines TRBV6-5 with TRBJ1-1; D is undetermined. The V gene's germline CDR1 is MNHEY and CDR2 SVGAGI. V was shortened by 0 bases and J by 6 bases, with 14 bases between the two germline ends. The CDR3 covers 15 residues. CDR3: CASSYSSSASAEAFF. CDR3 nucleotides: TGTGCCAGCAGTTACTCGAGTAGCGCGTCGGCTGAAGCTTTCTTT.

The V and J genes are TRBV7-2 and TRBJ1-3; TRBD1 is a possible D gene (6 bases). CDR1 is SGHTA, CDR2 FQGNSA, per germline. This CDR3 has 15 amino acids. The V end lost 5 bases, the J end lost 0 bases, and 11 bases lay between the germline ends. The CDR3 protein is CASSPGQNSGNTIYF. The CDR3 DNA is TGTGCCAGCAGCCCCGGACAGAACTCTGGAAACACCATATATTTT.

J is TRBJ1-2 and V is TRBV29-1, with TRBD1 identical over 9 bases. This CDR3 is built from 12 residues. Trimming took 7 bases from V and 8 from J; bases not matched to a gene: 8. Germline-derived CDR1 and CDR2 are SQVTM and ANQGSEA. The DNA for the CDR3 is TGCAGCGCCGGGACAGGGTTGACGGGCTACACCTTC. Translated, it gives CSAGTGLTGYTF.

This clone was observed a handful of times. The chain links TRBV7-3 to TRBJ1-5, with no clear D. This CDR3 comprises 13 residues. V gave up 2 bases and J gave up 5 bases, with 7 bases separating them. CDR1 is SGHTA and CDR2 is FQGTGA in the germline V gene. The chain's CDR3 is CASSLSRDQPQHF. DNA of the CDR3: TGTGCCAGCAGCTTATCAAGGGATCAGCCCCAGCATTTT.

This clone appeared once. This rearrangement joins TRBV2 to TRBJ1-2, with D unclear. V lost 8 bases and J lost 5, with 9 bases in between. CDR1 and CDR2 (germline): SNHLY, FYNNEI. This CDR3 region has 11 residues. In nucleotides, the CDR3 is TGTGCCAGCCGTAGGCAGTATGGCTACACCTTC. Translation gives CASRRQYGYTF.

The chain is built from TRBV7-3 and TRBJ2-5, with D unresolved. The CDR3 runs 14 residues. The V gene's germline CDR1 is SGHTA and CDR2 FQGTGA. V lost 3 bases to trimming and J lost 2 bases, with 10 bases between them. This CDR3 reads CASSLSRAQETQYF. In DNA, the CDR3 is TGTGCCAGCAGCTTGTCCCGGGCTCAAGAGACCCAGTACTTC.

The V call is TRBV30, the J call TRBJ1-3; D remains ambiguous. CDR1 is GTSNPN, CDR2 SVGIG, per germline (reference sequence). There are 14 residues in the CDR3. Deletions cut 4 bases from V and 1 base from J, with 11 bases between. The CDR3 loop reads CAWTTGKSGNTIYF. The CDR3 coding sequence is TGTGCCTGGACCACCGGTAAATCTGGAAACACCATATATTTT. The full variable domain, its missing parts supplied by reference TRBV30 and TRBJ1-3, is SQTIHQWPATLVQPVGSPLSLECTVEGTSNPNLYWYRQAAGRGLQLLFYSVGIGQISSEVPQNLSASRPQDRQFILSSKKLLLSDSGFYLCAWTTGKSGNTIYFGEGSWLTVV.

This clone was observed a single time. In nucleotides, the CDR3 is TGTGCCAGCAGTTCTCCGACTAGCGGGCAGTACTTC. Translating it yields CASSSPTSGQYF. V and J are TRBV6-5 and TRBJ2-7; 9 bases are a match to TRBD2. Germline V CDR1 and CDR2: MNHEY, SVGAGI. Germline trimming cut 4 bases from V and 9 bases from J; bases unmatched to any gene: 4. CDR3 size: 12 residues.

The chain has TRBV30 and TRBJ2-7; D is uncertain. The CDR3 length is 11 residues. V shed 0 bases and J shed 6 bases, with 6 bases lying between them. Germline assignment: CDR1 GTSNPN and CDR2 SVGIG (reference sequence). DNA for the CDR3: TGTGCCTGGAGTGTCCTCTCCGAGCAGTACTTC. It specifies CAWSVLSEQYF.

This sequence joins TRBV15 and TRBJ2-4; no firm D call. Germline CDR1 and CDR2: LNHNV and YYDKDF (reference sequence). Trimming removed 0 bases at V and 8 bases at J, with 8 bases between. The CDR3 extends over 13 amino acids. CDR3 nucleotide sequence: TGTGCCACCAGCAGAGATCGGAATGACATTCAGTACTTC. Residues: CATSRDRNDIQYF.

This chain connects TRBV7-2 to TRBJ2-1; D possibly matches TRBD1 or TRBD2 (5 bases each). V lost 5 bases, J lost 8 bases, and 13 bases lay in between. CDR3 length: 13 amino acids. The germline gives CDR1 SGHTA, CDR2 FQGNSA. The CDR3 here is CASSPGPADEQFF. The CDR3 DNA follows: TGTGCCAGCAGCCCGGGACCGGCCGATGAGCAGTTCTTC.

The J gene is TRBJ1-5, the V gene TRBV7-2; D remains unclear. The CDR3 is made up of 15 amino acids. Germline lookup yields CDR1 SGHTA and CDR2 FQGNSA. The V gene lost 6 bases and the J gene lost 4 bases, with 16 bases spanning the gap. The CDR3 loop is CASSSYFGSNQPQHF. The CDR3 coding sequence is TGTGCCAGCAGTTCCTACTTTGGGAGTAATCAGCCCCAGCATTTT.

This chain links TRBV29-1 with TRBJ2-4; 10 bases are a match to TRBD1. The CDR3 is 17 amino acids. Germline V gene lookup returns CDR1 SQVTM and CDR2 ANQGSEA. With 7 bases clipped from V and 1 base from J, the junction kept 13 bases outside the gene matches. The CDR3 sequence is CSAEGDRGGDAKNIQYF. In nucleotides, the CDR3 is TGCAGCGCCGAGGGGGACAGGGGTGGTGATGCCAAAAACATTCAGTACTTC. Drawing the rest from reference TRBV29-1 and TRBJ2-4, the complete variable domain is SAVISQKPSRDICQRGTSLTIQCQVDSQVTMMFWYRQQPGQSLTLIATANQGSEATYESGFVIDKFPISRPNLTFSTLTVSNMSPEDSSIYLCSAEGDRGGDAKNIQYFGAGTRLSVL.

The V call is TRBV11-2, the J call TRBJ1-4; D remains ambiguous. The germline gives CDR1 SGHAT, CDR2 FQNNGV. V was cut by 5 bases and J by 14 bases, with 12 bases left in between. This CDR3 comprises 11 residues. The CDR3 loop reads CASSLTEKLFF. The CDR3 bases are TGTGCCAGCAGCCTGACTGAGAAGCTGTTTTTT.